This TCR beta chain was observed in a study of T-cell reconstitution after alpha-beta-depleted transplantation in children. Germline values: CDR1 SSHAT, CDR2 FNYEAQ (reference sequence). The CDR3 spans 15 residues. The TCRbeta library incorporated unique molecular identifiers. TCRdb passed the PCR reads through MiXCR, listing each CDR3 protein once. The data hold about 440,000 distinct CDR3 sequences, with over 40% observed a single time. The table lists this clonotype with many counts. Its ends do not fully match the called genes, so a read error is possible. This specimen consisted of PBMCs, obtained before TCRalphabeta/CD19-depleted stem cell transplant. The rearrangement joins TRBV7-7 to TRBJ2-1; D not certain. The receptor comes from a girl aged 2 to 9 with aplastic anemia, due to receive a stem cell transplant. CDR3 sequence reads: CASSLAATWSDEQFF. Written as DNA, the CDR3 is TGTGCTAGCAGCTTAGCAGCTACTTGGTCCGATGAGCAGTTCTTC.